Presented here are 5 T cell receptor beta chains from one specimen sequenced in a study of CD4 T cells in relation to SARS-CoV-2 and coronaviruses. Using immunoSEQ multiplex PCR, the repertoire was profiled, and TCRdb retains in-frame clones only, with some absent. The table shows tens of thousands of clones, with 88% occurring only once. The specimen sequenced was memory CD4+ T cells from PBMCs. These receptor sequences come from an adult with COVID-19.

The chain joins TRBV11-2 to TRBJ2-1, with 7 positions matching TRBD1. The CDR3 sequence is 15 residues long. V was clipped by 10 bases and J by 6 bases; unmatched bases: 15. The germline CDR1 and CDR2 sequences are SGHAT and FQNNGV. The CDR3 spells CATQQSTGLINEQFF. CDR3 sequence (DNA): TGTGCCACCCAACAATCGACAGGGTTGATCAATGAGCAGTTCTTC.

A single count supports this clone. The J gene is TRBJ2-5, the V gene TRBV19; weak D call: TRBD2 (5 bases). This CDR3 is 14 amino acids long. The V end lost 1 base, the J end lost 5 bases, and 11 bases lay between the germline ends. The germline V gene has CDR1 LNHDA and CDR2 SQIVND (reference sequence). CDR3 sequence: CASSIGGGVETQYF. The CDR3 nucleotides read TGTGCCAGTAGTATAGGAGGAGGCGTGGAGACCCAGTACTTC.

The genes are TRBV7-2 and TRBJ2-1; TRBD1 aligns across 7 bases. Germline CDR1 and CDR2: SGHTA and FQGNSA. This CDR3 contains 12 residues. With 5 bases clipped from V and 9 bases from J, the junction kept 4 bases outside the gene matches. The chain's CDR3 is CASSTGVGEQFF. DNA for the CDR3: TGTGCCAGCAGCACAGGGGTTGGTGAGCAGTTCTTC.

This clone was found a few times. The V call is TRBV7-9, the J call TRBJ2-7; D perhaps matches TRBD1 (5 bases). Trimming shortened V by 1 base and J by 3 bases, and 13 bases separated the two germline ends. Germline assignment: CDR1 SEHNR and CDR2 FQNEAQ (reference sequence). The CDR3 extends over 15 amino acids. CDR3 in amino acids: CASSLGPGMLYEQYF. The CDR3 DNA sequence: TGTGCCAGCAGCTTAGGCCCAGGGATGCTCTACGAGCAGTACTTC.

The J gene is TRBJ1-1, the V gene TRBV10-1; D possibly corresponds to TRBD1 (6 bases). Germline lookup yields CDR1 WNHNN and CDR2 SYGVQD (reference sequence). Trimming stripped 6 bases from V and 5 bases from J, with 16 bases between. The CDR3 sequence is 14 residues long. The CDR3 region is CASREGGGRTEAFF. The CDR3 coding sequence is TGCGCCAGCAGGGAAGGGGGGGGCCGGACTGAAGCTTTCTTT.